Listed below are T cell receptor beta chains from one sample, sequenced in a study of human T cells and chemical hapten exposure. Via MiXCR, TCRdb re-called the RACE reads, giving one row per CDR3 protein. This table has 200,000 to 300,000 distinct CDR3 sequences, 8.6% appearing once. Here the sequenced sample was whole blood, taken in connection with sensitization to the hapten diphenylcyclopropenone (DPC). The receptors were sampled from a woman aged 40 to 49 with alopecia areata. Some clones in this sample may be carry-over from other donors' samples. CDR3s include the opening cysteine and the closing phenylalanine or tryptophan. The D gene is left open where the match is weak. Clone size is shown for a subset of rows, as once, few, many or a class of expanded clone.

clone size: -
V gene: TRBV7-8
J gene: TRBJ2-5
D gene: -
CDR3 DNA: TGTGCCACCGAGGCGGGGGCGACCCAGTACTTC
CDR3 protein: CATEAGATQYF

clone size: few
V gene: TRBV6-5
J gene: TRBJ2-3
D gene: TRBD1
CDR3 DNA: TGTGCCAGCAGTTACACGGGACAGGGGCTCACAGATACGCAGTATTTT
CDR3 protein: CASSYTGQGLTDTQYF

clone size: -
V gene: TRBV18
J gene: TRBJ2-3
D gene: -
CDR3 DNA: TGTGCCAGCTCGACCACCGTACAGTCAGATACGCAGTATTTT
CDR3 protein: CASSTTVQSDTQYF

clone size: -
V gene: TRBV20-1
J gene: TRBJ2-3
D gene: -
CDR3 DNA: TGCAGTGCTAGAGATCCTGTGAAAATCGCGCAGTATTTT
CDR3 protein: CSARDPVKIAQYF

clone size: many
V gene: TRBV5-1
J gene: TRBJ2-3
D gene: -
CDR3 DNA: TGCGCCAGCAGCATGGACATCACAGATACGCAGTATTTT
CDR3 protein: CASSMDITDTQYF

clone size: -
V gene: TRBV6-2/TRBV6-3
J gene: TRBJ1-5
D gene: -
CDR3 DNA: TGTGCCAGCAGGGGAGGTCAGCCCCAGCATTTT
CDR3 protein: CASRGGQPQHF

clone size: few
V gene: TRBV28
J gene: TRBJ1-2
D gene: TRBD1
CDR3 DNA: TGTGCCAGCAGTTTAACAGGGGGCGTTGGCTACACCTTC
CDR3 protein: CASSLTGGVGYTF

clone size: many
V gene: TRBV5-1
J gene: TRBJ2-1
D gene: TRBD2
CDR3 DNA: TGCGCCAGCAGCTTGGTCGCGAGCGGGAGTGGGTCTGAGCAGTTCTTC
CDR3 protein: CASSLVASGSGSEQFF

clone size: -
V gene: TRBV6-5
J gene: TRBJ2-7
D gene: -
CDR3 DNA: TGTGCCAGCAGTTACTCTATACAGAGCTCCTACGAGCAGTACTTC
CDR3 protein: CASSYSIQSSYEQYF

clone size: -
V gene: TRBV28
J gene: TRBJ1-5
D gene: -
CDR3 DNA: TGTGCCAGCAGTCCGCGGACCCGCTACCTCCATCAGCCCCAGCATTTT
CDR3 protein: CASSPRTRYLHQPQHF

clone size: -
V gene: TRBV7-2
J gene: TRBJ2-3
D gene: TRBD2
CDR3 DNA: TGTGCCAGCAGCTTAAGGACTAGCCGCACAGATACGCAGTATTTT
CDR3 protein: CASSLRTSRTDTQYF

clone size: few
V gene: TRBV7-9
J gene: TRBJ2-5
D gene: -
CDR3 DNA: TGTGCCAGCAGCTTATTTTCAGAGACCCAGTACTTC
CDR3 protein: CASSLFSETQYF

clone size: -
V gene: TRBV20-1
J gene: TRBJ1-2
D gene: -
CDR3 DNA: TGCAGTGCTAGAGCCACAGGCCATTCTGGCTACACCTTC
CDR3 protein: CSARATGHSGYTF

clone size: many
V gene: TRBV6-6
J gene: TRBJ1-4
D gene: -
CDR3 DNA: TGTGCCAGCAGCTTTAATGAAAAACTGTTTTTT
CDR3 protein: CASSFNEKLFF

clone size: -
V gene: TRBV29-1
J gene: TRBJ1-1
D gene: -
CDR3 DNA: TGCAGCGCCACAGACAGAATGAACACTGAAGCTTTCTTT
CDR3 protein: CSATDRMNTEAFF

clone size: -
V gene: TRBV11-2
J gene: TRBJ2-5
D gene: -
CDR3 DNA: TGTGCCAGCAGCTTAATGGGCTTCCAAGAGACCCAGTACTTC
CDR3 protein: CASSLMGFQETQYF

clone size: -
V gene: TRBV6-2/TRBV6-3
J gene: TRBJ2-1
D gene: -
CDR3 DNA: TGTGCCAGCATCACGGGGTCTTCTAGGGGCAATGAGCAGTTCTTC
CDR3 protein: CASITGSSRGNEQFF

clone size: -
V gene: TRBV9
J gene: TRBJ2-3
D gene: -
CDR3 DNA: TGTGCCAGCAGCGTAACGCCTGGGACTTCAGATACGCAGTATTTT
CDR3 protein: CASSVTPGTSDTQYF

clone size: many
V gene: TRBV12-3/TRBV12-4
J gene: TRBJ2-2
D gene: TRBD2
CDR3 DNA: TGTGCCAGCAGTAGCCGGGGGGGAAACACCGGGGAGCTGTTTTTT
CDR3 protein: CASSSRGGNTGELFF

clone size: many
V gene: TRBV3-1
J gene: TRBJ2-1
D gene: TRBD1
CDR3 DNA: TGTGCCAGCAGCCAAGATTCAGGGGGCCCCTACAATGAGCAGTTCTTC
CDR3 protein: CASSQDSGGPYNEQFF

clone size: -
V gene: TRBV29-1
J gene: TRBJ1-1
D gene: -
CDR3 DNA: TGCAGCGCTTCCCTGGGGGGGTCCACTGAAGCTTTCTTT
CDR3 protein: CSASLGGSTEAFF

clone size: -
V gene: TRBV7-8
J gene: TRBJ2-5
D gene: -
CDR3 DNA: TGTGCCAGCAGCTTAAGCCTGGACTCAATGGAGACCCAGTACTTC
CDR3 protein: CASSLSLDSMETQYF

clone size: many
V gene: TRBV7-9
J gene: TRBJ1-1
D gene: -
CDR3 DNA: TGTGCCAGCAGCTTAGCTCAGGTGAGAACTGAAGCTTTCTTT
CDR3 protein: CASSLAQVRTEAFF

clone size: -
V gene: TRBV6-2/TRBV6-3
J gene: TRBJ2-1
D gene: -
CDR3 DNA: TGTGCCAGCAGTTACTCCGGGATCGCGGGGTACAATGAGCAGTTCTTC
CDR3 protein: CASSYSGIAGYNEQFF

clone size: few
V gene: TRBV24-1
J gene: TRBJ2-2
D gene: -
CDR3 DNA: TGTGCCACCAGTGCCTTGGGGCAGGGGGAGGACGGGGAGCTGTTTTTT
CDR3 protein: CATSALGQGEDGELFF

clone size: -
V gene: TRBV14
J gene: TRBJ1-2
D gene: -
CDR3 DNA: TGTGCCAGCAGCCCGCATCCGGGGCAACAGGGATCAAACTATGGCTACACCTTC
CDR3 protein: CASSPHPGQQGSNYGYTF

clone size: -
V gene: TRBV28
J gene: TRBJ2-1
D gene: -
CDR3 DNA: TGTGCCAGCAGTTTCGGCGGGGCGAACAATGAGCAGTTCTTC
CDR3 protein: CASSFGGANNEQFF

clone size: few
V gene: TRBV6-5
J gene: TRBJ1-1
D gene: -
CDR3 DNA: TGTGCCAGCAGAGTTCTTGCAGGGAACACTGAAGCTTTCTTT
CDR3 protein: CASRVLAGNTEAFF

clone size: few
V gene: TRBV27
J gene: TRBJ1-1
D gene: -
CDR3 DNA: TGTGCCAGCAGTTTCTCAGGGGTCACTGAAGCTTTCTTT
CDR3 protein: CASSFSGVTEAFF

clone size: -
V gene: TRBV2
J gene: TRBJ2-5
D gene: -
CDR3 DNA: -
CDR3 protein: CASSTSVTQETQYF

clone size: many
V gene: TRBV20-1
J gene: TRBJ1-1
D gene: TRBD1
CDR3 DNA: TGCAGTGCTAGTGGGACAGGGGGACGGTTGAACACTGAAGCTTTCTTT
CDR3 protein: CSASGTGGRLNTEAFF

clone size: few
V gene: TRBV7-9
J gene: TRBJ2-1
D gene: -
CDR3 DNA: TGTGCCAGCAGCCCCAGAGGGGTCGGGAGCTCCCCGTTCTTC
CDR3 protein: CASSPRGVGSSPFF

clone size: -
V gene: TRBV10-3
J gene: TRBJ1-4
D gene: TRBD1
CDR3 DNA: TGTGCCATCAGTAAATCGATTGGACAGGCCGAAAAACTGTTTTTT
CDR3 protein: CAISKSIGQAEKLFF

clone size: many
V gene: TRBV12-3/TRBV12-4
J gene: TRBJ2-2
D gene: TRBD1
CDR3 DNA: TGTGCCACCGCCTTACCGGGACAGGCGAACACCGGGGAGCTGTTTTTT
CDR3 protein: CATALPGQANTGELFF

clone size: -
V gene: TRBV7-2
J gene: TRBJ1-4
D gene: -
CDR3 DNA: TGTGCCAGCAGCTGGGGGGTGCGGGGCACTAATGAAAAACTGTTTTTT
CDR3 protein: CASSWGVRGTNEKLFF

clone size: few
V gene: TRBV7-2
J gene: TRBJ1-1
D gene: -
CDR3 DNA: TGTGCCAGCAGCTCCCCCCCGAACACTGAAGCTTTCTTT
CDR3 protein: CASSSPPNTEAFF

clone size: few
V gene: TRBV7-9
J gene: TRBJ2-3
D gene: -
CDR3 DNA: TGTGCCAGCAGCTTTGATTATACGCAGTATTTT
CDR3 protein: CASSFDYTQYF

clone size: -
V gene: TRBV7-2
J gene: TRBJ1-4
D gene: -
CDR3 DNA: TGTGCCAGCAGCCAACAGGGAATAAGGGAAAAACTGTTTTTT
CDR3 protein: CASSQQGIREKLFF

clone size: few
V gene: TRBV7-3
J gene: TRBJ1-1
D gene: TRBD1
CDR3 DNA: TGTGCCAGCGGACAAACAGGGGCGGGTGGCACTGAAGCTTTCTTT
CDR3 protein: CASGQTGAGGTEAFF

clone size: many
V gene: TRBV6-1
J gene: TRBJ1-2
D gene: -
CDR3 DNA: TGTGCCACGGACAACTTCTATGGCTACACCTTC
CDR3 protein: CATDNFYGYTF

clone size: -
V gene: TRBV6-1
J gene: TRBJ1-4
D gene: -
CDR3 DNA: TGTGCCAGCAGTGCGGAAAAGGCCCAATGGGGAATTAATGAAAAACTGTTTTTT
CDR3 protein: CASSAEKAQWGINEKLFF

clone size: -
V gene: TRBV28
J gene: TRBJ2-5
D gene: TRBD2
CDR3 DNA: TGTGCCAGCAGCTTAAGCGGGAGCCTAGAGACCCAGTACTTC
CDR3 protein: CASSLSGSLETQYF

clone size: few
V gene: TRBV6-2/TRBV6-3
J gene: TRBJ2-2
D gene: -
CDR3 DNA: TGTGCCAGCAGTTACTTCAACACCGGGGAGCTGTTTTTT
CDR3 protein: CASSYFNTGELFF

clone size: -
V gene: TRBV25-1
J gene: TRBJ1-2
D gene: TRBD1
CDR3 DNA: TGTGCCAGCAGTACAGGGGTGGCTGGCTACACCTTC
CDR3 protein: CASSTGVAGYTF

clone size: -
V gene: TRBV27
J gene: TRBJ2-2
D gene: -
CDR3 DNA: TGTGCCAGCAGTTTATCCAGTACCGGGGAGCTGTTTTTT
CDR3 protein: CASSLSSTGELFF

clone size: few
V gene: TRBV4-3
J gene: TRBJ2-7
D gene: -
CDR3 DNA: TGCGCCAGCAGCCAAGATTTAACGGGCCAGCAGTACTTC
CDR3 protein: CASSQDLTGQQYF

clone size: -
V gene: TRBV11-2
J gene: TRBJ2-3
D gene: TRBD2
CDR3 DNA: TGTGCCAGCAGCCCCCGGACTAGCGGGAGGGGCCATACGCAGTATTTT
CDR3 protein: CASSPRTSGRGHTQYF

clone size: -
V gene: TRBV5-1
J gene: TRBJ2-5
D gene: -
CDR3 DNA: TGCGCCAGCAGCTTGGACGGACAGCAAAAAGAGACCCAGTACTTC
CDR3 protein: CASSLDGQQKETQYF

clone size: few
V gene: TRBV7-9
J gene: TRBJ2-2
D gene: -
CDR3 DNA: TGTGCCAGCAGCCCCTTTAGCGAGGCCGGGGAGCTGTTTTTT
CDR3 protein: CASSPFSEAGELFF

clone size: -
V gene: TRBV6-5
J gene: TRBJ2-3
D gene: -
CDR3 DNA: TGTGCCAGCAGTTATGGTAGGACAGATACGCAGTATTTT
CDR3 protein: CASSYGRTDTQYF

clone size: many
V gene: TRBV23-1
J gene: TRBJ2-1
D gene: -
CDR3 DNA: TGCGCCAGCCCTCTACAGGGCCAGGGAACGGACAATGAGCAGTTCTTC
CDR3 protein: CASPLQGQGTDNEQFF

clone size: -
V gene: TRBV4-3
J gene: TRBJ1-3
D gene: -
CDR3 DNA: TGCGCCAGCAGCCAGAGGAGTTATGGGGGAAGGGGAAACACCATATATTTT
CDR3 protein: CASSQRSYGGRGNTIYF

clone size: few
V gene: TRBV12-3/TRBV12-4
J gene: TRBJ2-1
D gene: -
CDR3 DNA: TGTGCCAGCAGCCCTAATAGCGGAGCCAACAATGAGCAGTTCTTC
CDR3 protein: CASSPNSGANNEQFF

clone size: -
V gene: TRBV12-3/TRBV12-4
J gene: TRBJ1-3
D gene: TRBD1
CDR3 DNA: TGTGCCAGCAGACTGACAGGGGCAAGTGGAAACACCATATATTTT
CDR3 protein: CASRLTGASGNTIYF